This T cell receptor beta chain was documented in a study of CD8 T cells in ankylosing spondylitis. General study results and limits: Ankylosing spondylitis blood appeared to carry a characteristic TCR beta motif of roughly 8 highly homologous variants. According to the report, clones linked to the disease were significantly enriched in matched synovial fluid samples taken from ankylosing spondylitis patients.

Trimming removed 2 bases from V and 6 bases from J, with 7 bases in between. The CDR3 totals 12 residues. TCRdb independently ran MiXCR on the 5' RACE reads; one entry per CDR3 protein. Of over 200,000 distinct CDR3 sequences in the sample, about 11% were seen once. In this sample, this clonotype turned up a few times. Its antigen remains unidentified. The sample taken for sequencing was blood, either unsorted or a sorted T cell fraction (not recorded which). The V call is TRBV12-3 or TRBV12-4, the J call TRBJ1-1, with a possible D match to TRBD1 (5 bases). The TCR originated in a male donor with ankylosing spondylitis or in good health (not recorded which). DNA for the CDR3: TGTGCCAGCAGTTTACGGGGCCCTGAAGCTTTCTTT. Residues: CASSLRGPEAFF.